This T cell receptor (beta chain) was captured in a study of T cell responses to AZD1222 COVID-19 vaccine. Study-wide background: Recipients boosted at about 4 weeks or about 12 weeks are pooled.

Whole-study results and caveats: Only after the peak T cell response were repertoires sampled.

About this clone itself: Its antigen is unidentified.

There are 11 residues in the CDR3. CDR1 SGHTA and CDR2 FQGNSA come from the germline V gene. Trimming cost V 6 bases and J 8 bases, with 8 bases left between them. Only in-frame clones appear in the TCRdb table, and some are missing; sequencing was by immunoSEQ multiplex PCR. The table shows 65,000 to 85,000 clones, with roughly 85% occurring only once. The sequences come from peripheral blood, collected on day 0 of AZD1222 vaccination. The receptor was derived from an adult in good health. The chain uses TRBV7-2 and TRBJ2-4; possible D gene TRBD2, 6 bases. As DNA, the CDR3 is TGTGCCAGCAGGGGGGGAGACATTCAGTACTTC. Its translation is CASRGGDIQYF.